Each of the 8 T cell receptor beta chains below was sequenced from the same sample in a study of cytomegalovirus exposure and HLA in healthy donors. A multiplex PCR was run with 60 Vbeta primers and 13 Jbeta primers. Sequencing was performed with immunoSEQ multiplex PCR; in TCRdb, only in-frame clones are kept and a portion is missing. The repertoire includes 200,000 or so clones, about 77% of them detected once, and 2.5% to 3.5% sits in the top ten. Sequenced: PBMCs. These receptors were taken from a woman in her 30s in good health and CMV-seronegative.

This clone turned up a few times. The chain recombines TRBV5-1 with TRBJ1-1; 8 bases fit TRBD1. After removal of 4 bases from V and 5 bases from J, the junction contained 7 bases not matched to a gene. The CDR3 extends over 14 amino acids. From germline, CDR1 is SGHRS and CDR2 YFSETQ. The CDR3 reads CASSPRQGMTEAFF. CDR3 sequence (DNA): TGCGCCAGCAGCCCACGACAGGGGATGACTGAAGCTTTCTTT.

The sample holds a few counts of this clone. The J gene is TRBJ2-1, the V gene TRBV27; 14 bases match TRBD2. The CDR3 consists of 15 residues. CDR1 and CDR2 (germline): MNHEY, SMNVEV (reference sequence). The V segment lost 2 bases and the J segment 9 bases; nucleotides outside the gene matches: 3. This CDR3 is CASSLGTSGSTEQFF. The CDR3 DNA reads as TGTGCCAGCAGTTTAGGGACTAGCGGGAGTACTGAGCAGTTCTTC.

This CDR3 is CASSYGGLAAYNEQFF. The CDR3, as DNA: TGTGCCAGCAGTTACGGGGGCCTAGCGGCCTACAATGAGCAGTTCTTC. The J gene is TRBJ2-1, the V gene TRBV6-5; maybe TRBD2 (7 bases). Per the germline V gene, CDR1 is MNHEY and CDR2 is SVGAGI. The V end lost 2 bases, the J end lost 2 bases, and 13 bases lay between the germline ends. The CDR3 covers 16 residues.

This sequence joins TRBV5-1 and TRBJ2-3, with 7 bases fitting TRBD2. The junction had 11 bases not matched to a gene; V was cut back by 3 bases and J by 4 bases. CDR1 is SGHRS, CDR2 YFSETQ, per germline. This CDR3 region has 16 residues. CDR3 nucleotide sequence: TGCGCCAGCAGCTCCGCCCTCGCGGGAGTAGCAGATACGCAGTATTTT. Its translation: CASSSALAGVADTQYF.

The V gene is TRBV5-1, the J gene TRBJ2-1; the match to TRBD2 covers 13 bases. The CDR3 length is 13 residues. The J segment lost 13 bases and the V segment lost 3 bases, leaving 4 bases of the junction unmatched. Germline CDR1 reads SGHRS; CDR2 reads YFSETQ. As DNA, the CDR3 is TGCGCCAGCAGCTGGACTAGCGGGGGTGAACAGTTCTTC. Translation gives CASSWTSGGEQFF.

This chain links TRBV21-1 with TRBJ1-6. TRBV21-1 is noted as a pseudogene. The CDR3 runs 13 residues. The chain's CDR3 is CASSKARDSPLHF. CDR3 sequence (DNA): TGTGCCAGCAGCAAAGCGCGGGATTCACCCCTCCACTTT.

The chain recombines TRBV9 with TRBJ1-3, with unresolved D. V gave up 4 bases and J gave up 4 bases, with 12 bases separating them. The length of the CDR3 is 14 residues. CDR1 is SGDLS, CDR2 YYNGEE, per germline. Here the CDR3 reads CASSPFREGNTIYF. The CDR3 DNA sequence: TGTGCCAGCAGCCCTTTTAGGGAGGGAAACACCATATATTTT.

V is TRBV12-5 and J is TRBJ2-7, with a weak D call TRBD2 (5 bases). The V gene's germline CDR1 is LGHNT and CDR2 FRNRAP. CDR3 length equals 13 residues. V lost 3 bases and J lost 3, with 9 bases in between. The CDR3 nucleotides are TGTGCTAGTGGTTTCTTGGGAGTCTACGAGCAGTACTTC. Protein sequence: CASGFLGVYEQYF.